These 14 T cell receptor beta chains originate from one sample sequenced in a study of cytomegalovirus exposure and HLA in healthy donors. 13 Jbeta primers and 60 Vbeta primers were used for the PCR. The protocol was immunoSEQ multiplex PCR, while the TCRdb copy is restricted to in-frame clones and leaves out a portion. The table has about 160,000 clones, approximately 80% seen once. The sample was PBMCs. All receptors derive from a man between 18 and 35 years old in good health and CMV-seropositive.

The CDR3 region is CASNFGQANTGELFF. The DNA of the CDR3 is TGCGCCAGCAACTTTGGACAGGCGAACACCGGGGAGCTGTTTTTT. The J gene is TRBJ2-2, the V gene TRBV5-1; 7 bases agree with TRBD1. The CDR3 consists of 15 residues. The V segment lost 6 bases and the J segment 0 bases; nucleotides outside the gene matches: 5. CDR1 SGHRS and CDR2 YFSETQ come from the germline V gene.

The CDR3 DNA reads TGTGCCAGCAGCGTAGCGGTTAATCAGCCCCAGCATTTT. Protein product: CASSVAVNQPQHF. The rearrangement uses TRBV9 and TRBJ1-5; D call uncertain. Trimming took 0 bases from V and 4 from J, leaving 5 bases between them. The CDR3 contains 13 residues. Germline V lookup: CDR1 SGDLS, CDR2 YYNGEE.

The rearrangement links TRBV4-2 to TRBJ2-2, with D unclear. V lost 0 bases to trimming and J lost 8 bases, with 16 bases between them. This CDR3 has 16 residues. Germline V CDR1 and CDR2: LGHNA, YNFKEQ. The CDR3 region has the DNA TGTGCCAGCAGCCAAGAAGTGAGTCGGTCACGGGGGGAGCTGTTTTTT. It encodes CASSQEVSRSRGELFF.

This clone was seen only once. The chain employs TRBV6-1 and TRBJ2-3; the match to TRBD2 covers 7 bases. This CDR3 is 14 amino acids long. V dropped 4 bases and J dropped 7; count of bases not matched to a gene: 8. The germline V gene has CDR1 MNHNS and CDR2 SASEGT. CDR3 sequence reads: CASSGEGGKNTQYF. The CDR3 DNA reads TGTGCCAGCAGTGGGGAGGGAGGGAAGAATACGCAGTATTTT.

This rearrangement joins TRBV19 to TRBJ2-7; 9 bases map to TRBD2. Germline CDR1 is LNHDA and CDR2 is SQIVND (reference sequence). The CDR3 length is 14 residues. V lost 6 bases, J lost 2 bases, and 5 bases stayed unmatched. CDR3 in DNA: TGTGCCAGTAGCCCTAGCGGGACCACCTACGAGCAGTACTTC. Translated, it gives CASSPSGTTYEQYF. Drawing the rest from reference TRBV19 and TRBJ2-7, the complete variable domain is DGGITQSPKYLFRKEGQNVTLSCEQNLNHDAMYWYRQDPGQGLRLIYYSQIVNDFQKGDIAEGYSVSREKKESFPLTVTSAQKNPTAFYLCASSPSGTTYEQYFGPGTRLTVT.

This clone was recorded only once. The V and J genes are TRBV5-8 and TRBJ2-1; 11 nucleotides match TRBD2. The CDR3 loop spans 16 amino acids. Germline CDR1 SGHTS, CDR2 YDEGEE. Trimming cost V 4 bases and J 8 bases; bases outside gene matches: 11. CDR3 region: CASSPLTSGSLYEQFF. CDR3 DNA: TGTGCCAGCAGCCCACTTACTAGCGGGAGTCTCTATGAGCAGTTCTTC.

The CDR3 reads CASSLTGGESPLHF. CDR3 DNA: TGCGCCAGCAGCTTGACAGGGGGGGAATCACCCCTCCACTTT. V usage is TRBV5-1 and J usage is TRBJ1-6; TRBD1 aligns across 8 bases. V lost 1 base, J lost 10 bases, and 4 bases stayed unmatched. This CDR3 contains 14 residues. Germline assignment: CDR1 SGHRS and CDR2 YFSETQ.

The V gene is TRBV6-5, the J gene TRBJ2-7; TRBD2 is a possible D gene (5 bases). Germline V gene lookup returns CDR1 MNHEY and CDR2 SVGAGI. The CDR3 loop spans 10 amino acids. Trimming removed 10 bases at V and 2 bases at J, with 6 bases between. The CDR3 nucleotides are TGTGCCACCGGGGCCTACGAGCAGTACTTC. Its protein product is CATGAYEQYF.

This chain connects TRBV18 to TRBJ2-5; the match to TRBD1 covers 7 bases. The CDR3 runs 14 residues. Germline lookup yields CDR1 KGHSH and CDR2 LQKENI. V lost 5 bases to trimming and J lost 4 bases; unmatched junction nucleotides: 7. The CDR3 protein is CASSSNRGGETQYF. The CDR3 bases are TGTGCCAGCTCATCAAACAGGGGTGGAGAGACCCAGTACTTC.

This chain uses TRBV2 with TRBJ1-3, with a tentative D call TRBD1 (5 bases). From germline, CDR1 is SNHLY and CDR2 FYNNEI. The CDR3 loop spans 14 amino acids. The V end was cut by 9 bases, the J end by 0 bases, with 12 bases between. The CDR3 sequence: CASAGGSSGNTIYF. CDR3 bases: TGTGCCAGTGCGGGGGGGAGCTCTGGAAACACCATATATTTT.

The CDR3 sequence: CATSILVVGQETQYF. CDR3 DNA sequence: TGTGCCACCAGCATTCTTGTAGTTGGCCAAGAGACCCAGTACTTC. V usage is TRBV15 and J usage is TRBJ2-5; D ambiguous. Trimming shortened V by 4 bases and J by 1 base, and 13 bases separated the two germline ends. Germline-derived CDR1 and CDR2 are LNHNV and YYDKDF (reference sequence). The CDR3 extends over 15 amino acids.

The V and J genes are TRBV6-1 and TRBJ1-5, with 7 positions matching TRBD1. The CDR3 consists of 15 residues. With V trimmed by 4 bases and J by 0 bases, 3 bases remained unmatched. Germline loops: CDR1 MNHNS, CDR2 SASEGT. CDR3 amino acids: CASSAGTDSNQPQHF. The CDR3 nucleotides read TGTGCCAGCAGTGCCGGGACAGATAGCAATCAGCCCCAGCATTTT.

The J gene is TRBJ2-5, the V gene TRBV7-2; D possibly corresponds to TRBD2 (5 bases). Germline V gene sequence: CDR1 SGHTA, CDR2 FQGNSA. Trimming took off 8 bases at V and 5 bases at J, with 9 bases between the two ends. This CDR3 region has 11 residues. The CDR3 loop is CASRGVETQYF. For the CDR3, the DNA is TGTGCCAGCCGGGGTGTGGAGACCCAGTACTTC.

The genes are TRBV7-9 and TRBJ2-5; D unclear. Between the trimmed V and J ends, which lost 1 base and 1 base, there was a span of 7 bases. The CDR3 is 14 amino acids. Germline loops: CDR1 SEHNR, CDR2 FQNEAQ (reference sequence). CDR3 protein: CASSLDRSQETQYF. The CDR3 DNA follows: TGTGCCAGCAGCTTAGATCGGAGCCAAGAGACCCAGTACTTC.